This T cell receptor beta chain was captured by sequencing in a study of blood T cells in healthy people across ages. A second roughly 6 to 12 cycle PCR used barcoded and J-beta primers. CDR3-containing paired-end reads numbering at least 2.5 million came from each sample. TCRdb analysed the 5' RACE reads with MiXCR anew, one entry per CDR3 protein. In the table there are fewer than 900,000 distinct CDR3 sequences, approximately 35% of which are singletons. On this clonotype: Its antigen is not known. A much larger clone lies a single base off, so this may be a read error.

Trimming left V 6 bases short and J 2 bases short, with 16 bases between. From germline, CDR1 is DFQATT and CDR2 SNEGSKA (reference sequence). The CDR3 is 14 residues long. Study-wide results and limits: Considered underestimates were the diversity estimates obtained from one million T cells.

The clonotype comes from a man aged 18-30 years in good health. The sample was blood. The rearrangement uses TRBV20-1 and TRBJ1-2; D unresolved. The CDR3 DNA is TGCAGTGCCGGAGTGTCTTTGATGAACTATGGCTACACCTTC. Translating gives CSAGVSLMNYGYTF.